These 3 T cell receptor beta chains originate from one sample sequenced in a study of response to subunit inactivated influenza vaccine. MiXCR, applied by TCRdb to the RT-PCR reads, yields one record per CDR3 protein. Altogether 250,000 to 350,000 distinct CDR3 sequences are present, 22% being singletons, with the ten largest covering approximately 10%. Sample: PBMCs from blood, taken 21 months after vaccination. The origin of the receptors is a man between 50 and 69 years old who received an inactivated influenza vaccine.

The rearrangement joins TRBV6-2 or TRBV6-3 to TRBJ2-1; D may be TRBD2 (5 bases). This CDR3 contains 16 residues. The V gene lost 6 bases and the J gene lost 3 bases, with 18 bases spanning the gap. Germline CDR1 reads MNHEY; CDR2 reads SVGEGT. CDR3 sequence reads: CASRRASRTHYNEQFF. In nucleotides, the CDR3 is TGTGCCAGCAGGAGGGCTTCGCGCACACACTACAATGAGCAGTTCTTC.

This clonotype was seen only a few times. Here the CDR3 DNA reads TGTGCCAGCAGCTTAGTGCCAAGAACCGGGGAGCTGTTTTTT. It codes for CASSLVPRTGELFF. The rearrangement joins TRBV7-2 to TRBJ2-2; D unresolved. The CDR3 runs 14 residues. From germline, CDR1 is SGHTA and CDR2 FQGNSA. V gave up 1 base and J gave up 5 bases, with 8 bases separating them.

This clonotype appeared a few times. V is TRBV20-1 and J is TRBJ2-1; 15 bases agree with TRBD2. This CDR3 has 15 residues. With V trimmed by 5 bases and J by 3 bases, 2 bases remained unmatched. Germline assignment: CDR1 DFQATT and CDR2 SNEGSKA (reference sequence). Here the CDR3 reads CSAGTSGRFYNEQFF. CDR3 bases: TGCAGTGCTGGGACTAGCGGGAGGTTCTACAATGAGCAGTTCTTC.